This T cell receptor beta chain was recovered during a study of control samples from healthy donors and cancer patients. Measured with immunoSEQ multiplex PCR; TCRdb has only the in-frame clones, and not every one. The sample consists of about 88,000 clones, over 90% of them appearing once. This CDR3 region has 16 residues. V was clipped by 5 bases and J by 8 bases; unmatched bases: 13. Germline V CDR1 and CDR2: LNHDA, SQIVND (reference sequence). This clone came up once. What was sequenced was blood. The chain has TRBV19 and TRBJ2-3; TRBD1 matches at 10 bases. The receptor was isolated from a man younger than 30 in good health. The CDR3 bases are TGTGCCAGTAGTGCTGCGGGGACAGGGGTATCGGGTACGCAGTATTTT. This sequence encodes CASSAAGTGVSGTQYF.